The rows below give T cell receptor beta chains drawn from one sample of a study of shared clonotypes between healthy human individuals. The repertoire was sequenced with immunoSEQ multiplex PCR; TCRdb's copy has only in-frame clones and lacks some. The data show about 690,000 clones, roughly 91% seen once. Sequencing used memory CD8+ T cells from PBMCs. The receptors derive from a man aged 18 to 30 in good health. Some clones in this sample may be carry-over from other donors' samples. Both conserved end residues are part of each CDR3. D genes are given only for firm matches. The size field is filled for only some rows; it gives once, few, many or a size class.

V gene	J gene	clone size	D gene	CDR3 protein	CDR3 DNA
TRBV28	TRBJ2-7	NA	NA	CASSFGFIEQYF	TGTGCCAGCAGTTTTGGCTTTATCGAGCAGTACTTC
TRBV5-4	TRBJ1-1	few	NA	CASRGSAGAFF	TGTGCCAGCAGGGGGTCAGCAGGCGCTTTCTTT
TRBV7-9	TRBJ2-7	NA	NA	CASSPEGLWEQYF	TGTGCCAGCAGCCCTGAAGGGTTATGGGAGCAGTACTTC
TRBV30	TRBJ1-1	NA	NA	CAWSGEVTEAFF	TGTGCCTGGAGTGGTGAGGTCACTGAAGCTTTCTTT
TRBV4-3	TRBJ2-3	once	TRBD1	CASSQDRGNTDTQYF	TGCGCCAGCAGCCAAGACAGGGGGAACACAGATACGCAGTATTTT
TRBV4-2	TRBJ2-2	NA	NA	CASSQHRETGELFF	TGTGCCAGCAGCCAACACAGGGAAACCGGGGAGCTGTTTTTT
TRBV4-2	TRBJ1-5	many	NA	CASSQHPGLEHQPQHF	TGTGCCAGCAGCCAGCATCCGGGCCTCGAACATCAGCCCCAGCATTTT
TRBV6-4	TRBJ1-1	many	NA	CASSSSGEATEAFF	TGTGCCAGCAGTTCCTCAGGGGAGGCCACTGAAGCTTTCTTT
TRBV6-1	TRBJ1-3	NA	NA	CASSETPRAGNTIYF	TGTGCCAGCAGTGAAACCCCCAGGGCTGGAAACACCATATATTTT
TRBV7-9	TRBJ2-1	NA	TRBD2	CASSFLAGAYNEQFF	TGTGCCAGCAGCTTTCTAGCGGGTGCCTACAATGAGCAGTTCTTC
TRBV13	TRBJ2-5	NA	NA	CASSPRGAQETQYF	TGTGCCAGCAGCCCGAGGGGGGCGCAAGAGACCCAGTACTTC
TRBV6-1	TRBJ1-5	NA	NA	CASSVRQDGSQPQHF	TGTGCCAGCAGTGTCCGACAGGATGGGAGTCAGCCCCAGCATTTT
TRBV7-2	TRBJ2-7	NA	NA	CASSLRNTFYEQYF	TGTGCCAGCAGCTTAAGGAACACCTTCTACGAGCAGTACTTC
TRBV7-6	TRBJ2-2	NA	NA	CASSLVPGDGSNTGELFF	TGTGCCAGCAGCTTAGTTCCGGGGGACGGATCGAACACCGGGGAGCTGTTTTTT
TRBV11-2	TRBJ1-5	NA	NA	CASSLGWGGSNQPQHF	TGTGCCAGCAGCTTGGGGTGGGGCGGGAGCAATCAGCCCCAGCATTTT
TRBV5-6	TRBJ2-3	NA	NA	CASSHGVGLLAGTDTQYF	TGTGCCAGCAGCCATGGGGTGGGCCTCCTAGCAGGAACAGATACGCAGTATTTT
TRBV30	TRBJ1-2	NA	NA	CAWSVHTNYGYTF	TGTGCCTGGAGTGTACACACTAACTATGGCTACACCTTC
TRBV5-4	TRBJ2-7	NA	TRBD2	CASSQSGAPSYEQYF	TGTGCCAGCAGCCAAAGCGGGGCCCCCTCCTACGAGCAGTACTTC
TRBV7-9	TRBJ1-2	NA	NA	CASSSGPFGYTF	TGTGCCAGCAGCTCGGGACCCTTTGGCTACACCTTC
TRBV28	TRBJ1-4	NA	NA	CASSLYGGPGEKLFF	TGTGCCAGCAGTTTATATGGGGGCCCGGGTGAAAAACTGTTTTTT
TRBV7-8	TRBJ2-2	NA	TRBD2	CALRTSPAGELFF	TGTGCCCTAAGGACTAGCCCCGCCGGGGAGCTGTTTTTT